Detailed here is one T cell receptor (beta chain). V was pared by 3 bases and J by 5 bases, with 4 bases of the junction left unmatched. The CDR3 sequence is 15 residues long. Looked up from germline, CDR1 is LNHNV and CDR2 is YYDKDF (reference sequence). These data belong to a study of T cell clones after liver transplantation. Only in-frame clones appear in the TCRdb table, and some are missing; sequencing was by immunoSEQ multiplex PCR. The sample includes some 120,000 clones, 90% of them seen just once. Source: CD4+ T cells from blood, taken 12 months after liver transplant. V gene TRBV15 combines with J gene TRBJ2-3; 11 bases align to TRBD1. The clonotype originates from a human patient who received a liver transplant. Some T cells may possibly be graft donor cells. The CDR3 sequence is CATSRDRGLGDTQYF. The CDR3 bases are TGTGCCACCAGCAGGGACAGGGGGCTTGGAGATACGCAGTATTTT. Variable domain in full (rest from reference TRBV15 and TRBJ2-3): DAMVIQNPRYQVTQFGKPVTLSCSQTLNHNVMYWYQQKSSQAPKLLFHYYDKDFNNEADTPDNFQSRRPNTSFCFLDIRSPGLGDTAMYLCATSRDRGLGDTQYFGPGTRLTVL.